This paragraph covers one T cell receptor beta chain sequence. Its antigen is unidentified. Specified time point: week 35, safety follow-up. Mutant IDH1 20-mer peptide, at 300 ug, made up each vaccine dose, with topical imiquimod. The donors had new WHO grade 3 or 4 astrocytomas; these were IDH1-mutant and ATRX-lost. The protocol was immunoSEQ multiplex PCR, while the TCRdb copy is restricted to in-frame clones and leaves out a portion. Of more than 55,000 clones listed, 80% to 85% were seen once; the top ten hold 3.5% to 4.5%. The data were obtained in a study of a mutant IDH1 vaccine in newly diagnosed glioma. Background on the study: Receipt of radiotherapy, temozolomide, or both preceded the study, and most received both. Visit V12 was at week 35; visit V13 was at week 47. Whole-study results and caveats: Pseudoprogression appeared independent of alterations in top peripheral clonotypes.

The CDR3 is 13 amino acids. Per germline, CDR1 SGHDN and CDR2 FVKESK. The germline V and J ends were trimmed by 5 bases and 7 bases, with 13 bases remaining between them. The source is a man aged 30 to 45 with glioma. Sequencing used PBMCs, obtained from a glioma patient whose treatment included an IDH1 peptide vaccine. The rearrangement joins TRBV14 to TRBJ2-3; tentatively, D is TRBD1 (5 bases). The CDR3 DNA reads as TGTGCCAGCAGCGAGCCCACAGGTTATACGCAGTATTTT. It codes for CASSEPTGYTQYF.